The 18 T cell receptor beta chains below were found in one sample sequenced in a study of blood T cell repertoires in COVID-19 (dated by TCRdb to about 2020). Libraries were built with the immunoSEQ multiplex PCR assay. Held by TCRdb, this immuneACCESS table contains in-frame sequences only and omits some clones. Under half of the omission traces to an unresolved V gene where checked; the cause of the rest is unknown. In all, the sample holds some 94,000 clones, and around nine tenths of those were seen once. The ten most abundant clones make up 15% of the sample. Material for sequencing was peripheral blood. Receptor source: a human donor in a cohort sampled during active COVID-19.

The chain links TRBV7-9 to TRBJ2-1, with D maybe TRBD2 (7 bases). Germline lookup yields CDR1 SEHNR and CDR2 FQNEAQ (reference sequence). Trimming stripped 5 bases from V and 0 bases from J, with 11 bases between. CDR3 length: 15 amino acids. The CDR3 DNA reads TGTGCCAGCAGCGTTGGGGGGGCCTCCTACAATGAGCAGTTCTTC. It encodes CASSVGGASYNEQFF.

The V and J genes are TRBV5-4 and TRBJ1-1; a possible D gene is TRBD1 (6 bases). Germline V gene data show CDR1 as SGHNT and CDR2 as YYREEE (reference sequence). Trimming left V 4 bases short and J 0 bases short, with 16 bases between. The CDR3 is 16 amino acids. The CDR3 sequence: CASSTGRWDMNTEAFF. The CDR3, as DNA: TGTGCCAGCAGCACGGGCCGGTGGGACATGAACACTGAAGCTTTCTTT.

The chain links TRBV27 to TRBJ1-6; tentatively, D is TRBD1 (5 bases). The germline CDR1 and CDR2 sequences are MNHEY and SMNVEV (reference sequence). Trimming left V 6 bases short and J 4 bases short, with 10 bases between. The CDR3 is 14 residues long. The CDR3 sequence: CASRPQGYNSPLHF. CDR3 nucleotides: TGTGCCAGCAGACCTCAGGGTTATAATTCACCCCTCCACTTT.

CDR3 protein: CASSQAGGGNTIYF. The CDR3 nucleotides read TGTGCCAGCAGCCAGGCCGGAGGTGGAAACACCATATATTTT. V usage is TRBV7-9 and J usage is TRBJ1-3; D call uncertain. The CDR3 extends over 14 amino acids. V lost 5 bases and J 3 bases, leaving 11 bases between the germline ends. Germline V gene data show CDR1 as SEHNR and CDR2 as FQNEAQ (reference sequence). The full variable domain, rest sourced from reference TRBV7-9 and TRBJ1-3, is DTGVSQNPRHKITKRGQNVTFRCDPISEHNRLYWYRQTLGQGPEFLTYFQNEAQLEKSRLLSDRFSAERPKGSFSTLEIQRTEQGDSAMYLCASSQAGGGNTIYFGEGSWLTVV.

The rearrangement uses TRBV6-5 and TRBJ1-1; 7 bases map to TRBD1. Germline CDR1 reads MNHEY; CDR2 reads SVGAGI. J gave up 5 bases and V 6 bases, and 3 bases lay outside the gene matches. CDR3 length: 12 amino acids. The chain's CDR3 is CASSGTETEAFF. The DNA of the CDR3 is TGTGCCAGCAGCGGGACAGAAACTGAAGCTTTCTTT.

About this clone itself: Additional DNA sequences in this sample encode the identical CDR3. The chain combines TRBV9 with TRBJ2-1; D is ambiguous. V lost 0 bases, J lost 8 bases, and 9 bases lay in between. Germline-derived CDR1 and CDR2 are SGDLS and YYNGEE. The length of the CDR3 is 13 residues. The CDR3 DNA reads as TGTGCCAGCAGCGTAGGGGTTCGGGATGAGCAGTTCTTC. Its protein product is CASSVGVRDEQFF.

The chain carries TRBV29-1 and TRBJ2-1, with D maybe TRBD2 (6 bases). The CDR3 covers 12 residues. V shed 3 bases and J shed 5 bases, with 8 bases lying between them. Germline CDR1 SQVTM, CDR2 ANQGSEA. The CDR3 DNA is TGCAGCGTTGAGAGGACTAACAATGAGCAGTTCTTC. Its protein is CSVERTNNEQFF.

The CDR3 region is CATTDRIGRAAGYTF. As DNA, the CDR3 is TGTGCCACCACGGATAGGATTGGCAGGGCGGCTGGCTACACCTTC. The chain combines TRBV6-5 with TRBJ1-2, with TRBD1 as a possible D gene (5 bases). Germline CDR1 reads MNHEY; CDR2 reads SVGAGI. The CDR3 covers 15 residues. V shed 10 bases and J shed 7 bases, with 25 bases lying between them.

This chain links TRBV6-5 with TRBJ2-7; possible D gene TRBD1, 6 bases. V lost 5 bases to trimming and J lost 6 bases, with 11 bases between them. CDR3 length: 12 residues. Per the germline V gene, CDR1 is MNHEY and CDR2 is SVGAGI. The DNA for the CDR3 is TGTGCCAGCAGTCGTACAGGGTCCGAGCAGTACTTC. It translates to CASSRTGSEQYF.

V and J are TRBV27 and TRBJ2-7; 8 bases are a match to TRBD2. CDR1 MNHEY and CDR2 SMNVEV come from the germline V gene (reference sequence). V lost 3 bases and J lost 0; bases outside the gene matches: 7. CDR3 length: 16 amino acids. In DNA, the CDR3 is TGTGCCAGCAGTTTGAGAGGCGGGGGGCTCTCCTACGAGCAGTACTTC. Protein: CASSLRGGGLSYEQYF.

The CDR3 nucleotides read TGTGCCAGCAGTGAAGCCCCGGGTCTGGGGCCCCAGCATTTT. Protein: CASSEAPGLGPQHF. The rearrangement uses TRBV2 and TRBJ1-5; D is unresolved. The V gene lost 0 bases and the J gene lost 9 bases, with 12 bases spanning the gap. Germline assignment: CDR1 SNHLY and CDR2 FYNNEI. This CDR3 region has 14 residues.

The chain combines TRBV7-9 with TRBJ2-1, with TRBD1 matching over 8 bases. This CDR3 spans 13 amino acids. J was trimmed by 8 bases and V by 5 bases; bases with no gene match: 5. Germline-derived CDR1 and CDR2 are SEHNR and FQNEAQ (reference sequence). Here the CDR3 DNA reads TGTGCCAGCAGCAAGACAGGGGTCGATGAGCAGTTCTTC. Translating it yields CASSKTGVDEQFF.

Here the CDR3 reads CAISTQRTITYNEQFF. The CDR3, as DNA: TGTGCCATCAGTACCCAACGGACTATTACCTACAATGAGCAGTTCTTC. This rearrangement joins TRBV10-3 to TRBJ2-1; D perhaps matches TRBD2 (6 bases). CDR3 length equals 16 residues. V gave up 5 bases and J gave up 2 bases, with 16 bases separating them. Germline V gene data show CDR1 as ENHRY and CDR2 as SYGVKD.

The J gene is TRBJ2-1, the V gene TRBV28, with a possible D match to TRBD2 (5 bases). Germline V gene sequence: CDR1 MDHEN, CDR2 SYDVKM. V was cut by 3 bases and J by 9 bases, with 6 bases left in between. This CDR3 has 11 amino acids. The CDR3 protein is CASSFGVEQFF. The CDR3 nucleotides read TGTGCCAGCAGTTTCGGGGTTGAGCAGTTCTTC.

This clone was picked up a small number of times. The rearrangement uses TRBV29-1 and TRBJ1-2, with D perhaps matching TRBD1 (5 bases). Germline V gene sequence: CDR1 SQVTM, CDR2 ANQGSEA. The CDR3 spans 10 residues. The CDR3 DNA reads TGCGCGGGGGATTCGGGAGGCTACACCTTC. The encoded protein is CAGDSGGYTF.

The rearrangement links TRBV19 to TRBJ2-1, with TRBD2 matching 8 bases. This CDR3 spans 15 amino acids. CDR1 is LNHDA, CDR2 SQIVND, per germline (reference sequence). V lost 5 bases and J lost 2; bases outside the gene matches: 5. CDR3 loop: CASSVLAGTYNEQFF. The CDR3 coding sequence is TGTGCCAGTAGTGTTCTAGCGGGCACCTACAATGAGCAGTTCTTC.

The J gene is TRBJ2-7, the V gene TRBV18; 9 nucleotides align to TRBD1. Trimming removed 6 bases from V and 1 base from J; junction bases left unmatched: 7. Germline CDR1 reads KGHSH; CDR2 reads LQKENI. The CDR3 spans 15 residues. The CDR3 loop is CASSDQGQGSYEQYF. The CDR3 DNA reads as TGTGCCAGCTCCGACCAGGGACAGGGATCCTACGAGCAGTACTTC.

The chain couples TRBV3-1 (or the pseudogene TRBV3-2) to TRBJ2-3; 8 bases match TRBD2. V lost 4 bases to trimming and J lost 3 bases; unmatched junction nucleotides: 9. CDR1 is LGHDT, CDR2 YNNKEL, per germline (reference sequence). CDR3 length: 16 residues. CDR3 amino acids: CASSRGAGGVTDTQYF. CDR3 nucleotide sequence: TGTGCCAGCAGCCGGGGGGCGGGGGGCGTTACAGATACGCAGTATTTT.